This entry concerns a single T cell receptor beta chain. This record belongs to a study of T cell changes during pregnancy in multiple sclerosis. TCRdb keeps only in-frame clones here, not all; method: immunoSEQ multiplex PCR. The sample lists around 80,000 clones; 92% were seen once. Germline CDR1 and CDR2: MNHEY and SVGAGI. V lost 0 bases to trimming and J lost 5 bases; unmatched junction nucleotides: 3. The CDR3 is made up of 14 amino acids. Sequenced material: peripheral blood, taken before pregnancy. The chain combines TRBV6-5 with TRBJ2-7; 8 bases align to TRBD1. The TCR comes from a female donor with multiple sclerosis, enrolled in a pregnancy study. DNA for the CDR3: TGTGCCAGCAGTTACTCGGGACAGGAAAACGAGCAGTACTTC. Translated: CASSYSGQENEQYF.